This T cell receptor (beta chain) was identified in a study of a mutant IDH1 vaccine in newly diagnosed glioma. Study-level background: Investigators started vaccination 4-6 weeks after radiotherapy alone, or with temozolomide cycles.

This clone is deemed medium-sized. Its target is not known. As for time point: week 35, safety follow-up. With topical imiquimod, each dose of the vaccine consisted of 300 ug of mutant IDH1 20-mer peptide. Here immunoSEQ multiplex PCR was the method, and the copy in TCRdb shows in-frame clones only, minus some. In the table there are 45,000 to 55,000 clones, about 82% of which are singletons. Deletions cut 7 bases from V and 1 base from J, with 19 bases between. The length of the CDR3 is 16 residues. CDR1 and CDR2 from the germline V gene are MDHEN and SYDVKM. The sequencing used PBMCs, collected from a glioma patient whose treatment included an IDH1 peptide vaccine. This clonotype was sampled from a man aged 35 to 55 with glioma. The chain links TRBV28 to TRBJ1-1; maybe TRBD1 (6 bases). This CDR3 reads CASITRGDLGNTEAFF. The CDR3 nucleotides are TGTGCCAGCATAACTAGGGGGGACTTGGGGAACACTGAAGCTTTCTTT.